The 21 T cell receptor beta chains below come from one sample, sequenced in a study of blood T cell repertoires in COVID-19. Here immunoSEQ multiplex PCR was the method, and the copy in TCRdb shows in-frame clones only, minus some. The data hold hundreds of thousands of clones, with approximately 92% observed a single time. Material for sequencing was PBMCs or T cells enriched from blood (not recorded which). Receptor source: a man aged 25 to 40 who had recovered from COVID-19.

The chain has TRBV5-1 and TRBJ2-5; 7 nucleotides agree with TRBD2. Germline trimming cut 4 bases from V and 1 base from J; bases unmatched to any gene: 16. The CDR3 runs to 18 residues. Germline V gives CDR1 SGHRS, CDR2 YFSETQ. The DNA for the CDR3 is TGCGCCAGCAGCCGAGACCCGCGACCTAGCGGAACCCAAGAGACCCAGTACTTC. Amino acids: CASSRDPRPSGTQETQYF.

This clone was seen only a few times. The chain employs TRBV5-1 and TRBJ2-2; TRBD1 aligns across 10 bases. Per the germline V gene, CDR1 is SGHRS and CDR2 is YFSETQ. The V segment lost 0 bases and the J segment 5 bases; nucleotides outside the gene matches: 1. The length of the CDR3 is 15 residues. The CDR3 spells CASSLEGQGTGELFF. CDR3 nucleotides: TGCGCCAGCAGCTTGGAGGGACAGGGGACCGGGGAGCTGTTTTTT.

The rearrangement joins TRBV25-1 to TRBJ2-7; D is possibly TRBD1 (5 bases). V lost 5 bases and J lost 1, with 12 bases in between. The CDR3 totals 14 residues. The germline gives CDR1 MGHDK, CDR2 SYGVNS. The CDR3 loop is CASSRGQASYEQYF. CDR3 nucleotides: TGTGCCAGCAGTAGGGGTCAAGCATCCTACGAGCAGTACTTC.

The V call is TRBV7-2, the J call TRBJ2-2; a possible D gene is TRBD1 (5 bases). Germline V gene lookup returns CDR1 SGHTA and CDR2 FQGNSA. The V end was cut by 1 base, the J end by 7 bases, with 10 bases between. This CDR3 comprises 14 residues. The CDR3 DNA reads TGTGCCAGCAGCTTAGGGGGCCTGGGCGGGGAGCTGTTTTTT. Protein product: CASSLGGLGGELFF.

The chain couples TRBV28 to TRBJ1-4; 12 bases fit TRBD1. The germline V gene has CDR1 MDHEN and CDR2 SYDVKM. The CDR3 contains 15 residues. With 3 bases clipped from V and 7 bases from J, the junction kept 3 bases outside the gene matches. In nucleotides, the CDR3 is TGTGCCAGCAGTTTTAGGGACAGGGGGCTTGAAAAACTGTTTTTT. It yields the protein CASSFRDRGLEKLFF.

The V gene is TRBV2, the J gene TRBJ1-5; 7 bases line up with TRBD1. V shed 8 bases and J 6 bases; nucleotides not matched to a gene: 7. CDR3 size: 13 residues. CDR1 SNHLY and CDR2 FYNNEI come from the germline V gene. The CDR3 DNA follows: TGTGCCAGCGCCGACAGGGTGAGTCAGCCCCAGCATTTT. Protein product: CASADRVSQPQHF. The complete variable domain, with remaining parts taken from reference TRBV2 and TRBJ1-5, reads EPEVTQTPSHQVTQMGQEVILRCVPISNHLYFYWYRQILGQKVEFLVSFYNNEISEKSEIFDDQFSVERPDGSNFTLKIRSTKLEDSAMYFCASADRVSQPQHFGDGTRLSIL.

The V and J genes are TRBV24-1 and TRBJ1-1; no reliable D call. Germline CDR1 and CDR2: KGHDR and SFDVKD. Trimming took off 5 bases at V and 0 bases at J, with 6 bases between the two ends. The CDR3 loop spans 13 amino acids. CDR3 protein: CATSGSVNTEAFF. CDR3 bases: TGTGCCACCAGTGGGTCGGTGAACACTGAAGCTTTCTTT.

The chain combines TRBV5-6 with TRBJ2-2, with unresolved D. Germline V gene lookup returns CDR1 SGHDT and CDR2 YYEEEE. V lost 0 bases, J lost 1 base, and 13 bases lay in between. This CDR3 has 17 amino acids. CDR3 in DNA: TGTGCCAGCAGCTTGGATCCCCTCCCGGGGAACACCGGGGAGCTGTTTTTT. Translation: CASSLDPLPGNTGELFF. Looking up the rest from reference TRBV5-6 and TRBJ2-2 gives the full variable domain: DAGVTQSPTHLIKTRGQQVTLRCSPKSGHDTVSWYQQALGQGPQFIFQYYEEEERQRGNFPDRFSGHQFPNYSSELNVNALLLGDSALYLCASSLDPLPGNTGELFFGEGSRLTVL.

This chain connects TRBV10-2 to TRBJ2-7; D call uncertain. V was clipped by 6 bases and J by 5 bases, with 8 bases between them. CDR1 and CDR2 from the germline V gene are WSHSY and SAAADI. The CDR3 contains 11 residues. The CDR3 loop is CASSPSHEQYF. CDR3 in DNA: TGCGCCAGCAGCCCGAGTCACGAGCAGTACTTC.

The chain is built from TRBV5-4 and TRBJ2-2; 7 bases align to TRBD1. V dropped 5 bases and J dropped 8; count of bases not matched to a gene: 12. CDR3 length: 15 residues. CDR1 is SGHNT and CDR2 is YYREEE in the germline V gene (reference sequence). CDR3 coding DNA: TGTGCCAGCAGATTGACAGGGTCAGGGATTGGGGAGCTGTTTTTT. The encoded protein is CASRLTGSGIGELFF.

CDR3 DNA sequence: TGTGCCTGGAGAGGGCAAGCGGGAGGGTCCTACAATGAGCAGTTCTTC. Translated, it gives CAWRGQAGGSYNEQFF. The chain links TRBV30 to TRBJ2-1; 10 nucleotides match TRBD2. The germline gives CDR1 GTSNPN, CDR2 SVGIG (reference sequence). V trimming: 3 bases; J trimming: 1 base; junction bases outside the gene matches: 6. This CDR3 has 16 residues.

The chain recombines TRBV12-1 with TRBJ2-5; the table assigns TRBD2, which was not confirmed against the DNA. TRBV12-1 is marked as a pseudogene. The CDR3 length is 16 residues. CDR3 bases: TGTGCCAGCAGCCCGACGGCGCGGGAGGTTTTAGAGACCCAGTACTTC. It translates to CASSPTAREVLETQYF.

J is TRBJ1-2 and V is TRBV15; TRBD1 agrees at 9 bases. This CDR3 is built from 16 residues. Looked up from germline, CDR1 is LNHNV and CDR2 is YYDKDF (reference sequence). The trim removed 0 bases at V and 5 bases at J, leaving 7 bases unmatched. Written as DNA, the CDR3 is TGTGCCACCAGCAGAGATATAACAGGGGGCAGGTATGGCTACACCTTC. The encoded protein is CATSRDITGGRYGYTF.

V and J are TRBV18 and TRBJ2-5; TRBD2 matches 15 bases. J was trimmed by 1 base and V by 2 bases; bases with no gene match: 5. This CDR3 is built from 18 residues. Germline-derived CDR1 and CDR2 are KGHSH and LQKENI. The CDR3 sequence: CASSPRTSGRAPQETQYF. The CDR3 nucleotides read TGTGCCAGCTCACCAAGGACTAGCGGGAGGGCCCCCCAAGAGACCCAGTACTTC.

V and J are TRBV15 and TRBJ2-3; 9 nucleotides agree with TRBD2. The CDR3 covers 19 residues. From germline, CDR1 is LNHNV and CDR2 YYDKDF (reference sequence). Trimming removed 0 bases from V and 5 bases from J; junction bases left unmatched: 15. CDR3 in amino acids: CATSRDRQRGAGGGDTQYF. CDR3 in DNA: TGTGCCACCAGCAGAGATCGGCAAAGAGGAGCGGGAGGAGGAGATACGCAGTATTTT.

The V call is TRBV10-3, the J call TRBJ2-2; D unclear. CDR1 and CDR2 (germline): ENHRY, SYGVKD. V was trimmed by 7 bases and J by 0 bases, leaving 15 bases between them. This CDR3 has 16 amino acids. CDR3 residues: CAIISEMSPNTGELFF. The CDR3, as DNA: TGTGCCATCATCTCGGAGATGTCCCCGAACACCGGGGAGCTGTTTTTT.

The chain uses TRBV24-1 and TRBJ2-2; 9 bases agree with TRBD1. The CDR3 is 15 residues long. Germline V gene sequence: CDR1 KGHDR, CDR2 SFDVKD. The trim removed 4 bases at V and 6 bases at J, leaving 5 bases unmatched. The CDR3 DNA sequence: TGTGCCACCAGTGACGGGACAGGGAAACCCGGGGAGCTGTTTTTT. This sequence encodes CATSDGTGKPGELFF.

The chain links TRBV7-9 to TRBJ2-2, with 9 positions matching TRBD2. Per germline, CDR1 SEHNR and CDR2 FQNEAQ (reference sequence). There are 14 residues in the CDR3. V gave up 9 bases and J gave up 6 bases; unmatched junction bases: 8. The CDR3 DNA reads TGTGCCAGTTTAGCGGGAGAGGAATCCGGGGAGCTGTTTTTT. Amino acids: CASLAGEESGELFF. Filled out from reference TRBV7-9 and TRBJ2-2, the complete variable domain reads DTGVSQNPRHKITKRGQNVTFRCDPISEHNRLYWYRQTLGQGPEFLTYFQNEAQLEKSRLLSDRFSAERPKGSFSTLEIQRTEQGDSAMYLCASLAGEESGELFFGEGSRLTVL.

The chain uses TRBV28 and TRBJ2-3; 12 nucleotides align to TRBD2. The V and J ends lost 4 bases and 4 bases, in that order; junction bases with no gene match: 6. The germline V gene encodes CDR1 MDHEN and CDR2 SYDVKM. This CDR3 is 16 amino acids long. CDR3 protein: CASSSLTSGSADTQYF. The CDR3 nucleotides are TGTGCCAGCAGTTCGCTGACTAGCGGGAGTGCAGATACGCAGTATTTT.

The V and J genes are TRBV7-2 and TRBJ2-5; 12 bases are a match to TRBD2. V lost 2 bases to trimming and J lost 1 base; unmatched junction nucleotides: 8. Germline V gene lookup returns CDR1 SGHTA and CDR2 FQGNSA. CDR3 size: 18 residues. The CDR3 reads CASSLTLAGGGIQETQYF. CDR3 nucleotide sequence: TGTGCCAGCAGCTTAACCCTAGCGGGAGGGGGGATCCAAGAGACCCAGTACTTC.

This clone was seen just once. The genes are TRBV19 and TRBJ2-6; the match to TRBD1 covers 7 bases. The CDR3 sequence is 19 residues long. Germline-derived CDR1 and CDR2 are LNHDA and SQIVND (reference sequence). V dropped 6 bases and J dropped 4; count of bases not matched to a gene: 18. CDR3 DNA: TGTGCCAGTAGCCTCGCCCCTCGACAGGGTGGCTCCGGGGCCAACGTCCTGACTTTC. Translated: CASSLAPRQGGSGANVLTF.